This T cell receptor (beta chain) is drawn from a study of vaccination effects on CD4 cells after COVID-19. There are 16 residues in the CDR3. Trimming cost V 3 bases and J 0 bases, with 13 bases left between them. CDR1 SGHDT and CDR2 YYEEEE come from the germline V gene. About this clone: What it recognizes is unknown.

On approximately day 9 of culture, CD4+ T cells were separated out. Measured with immunoSEQ multiplex PCR; TCRdb has only the in-frame clones, and not every one. The sample comprises approximately 31,000 clones, roughly 70% of which are singletons, and about 4% rests with the top ten. The chain is built from TRBV5-6 and TRBJ1-5; no firm D call. Sequenced here: CD4+ T cells from PBMCs cultured without peptide, sampled before COVID-19 vaccination. The sequence was collected from a human donor who received a COVID-19 vaccine. In nucleotides, the CDR3 is TGTGCCAGCAGCTCCCACGGGTTTTATAGCAATCAGCCCCAGCATTTT. It is translated as CASSSHGFYSNQPQHF. Filled out from reference TRBV5-6 and TRBJ1-5, the complete variable domain reads DAGVTQSPTHLIKTRGQQVTLRCSPKSGHDTVSWYQQALGQGPQFIFQYYEEEERQRGNFPDRFSGHQFPNYSSELNVNALLLGDSALYLCASSSHGFYSNQPQHFGDGTRLSIL.